This TCR beta chain came from a study of T cell responses to AZD1222 COVID-19 vaccine. Study details: Second doses were pooled across both intervals (about 4 or about 12 weeks). Study-wide findings and caveats: The repertoires were collected only after the peak T cell response.

Germline V gene data show CDR1 as SGHAT and CDR2 as FQNNGV. V lost 4 bases and J lost 0; bases outside the gene matches: 4. This CDR3 has 15 residues. Notes on this clone: Its antigen is still unknown.

Assay: immunoSEQ multiplex PCR; the TCRdb copy retains only in-frame clones and omits some. The sample carries 150,000 to 200,000 clones, around 92% recorded once. The sequence was obtained from an adult in good health. The sample in question was peripheral blood, obtained on day 0 of AZD1222 vaccination. V usage is TRBV11-2 and J usage is TRBJ2-7; TRBD1 matches at 9 bases. CDR3 region: CASSSQTGGSYEQYF. The CDR3 region has the DNA TGTGCCAGCAGCTCCCAGACAGGGGGCTCCTACGAGCAGTACTTC.